This T cell receptor beta chain was identified during a study of breast tumors, draining lymph nodes, adjacent tissues. This clonotype came up a few times. Its antigen is unidentified. The junction and the germline gene differ at one end; a read error may be behind it. Study-wide results and limits: Compared with basal-like, luminal-like tumors shared significantly more repertoire with nontumor tissue. The data were judged consistent with most tumor T cells coming from lymph node and expanding in tumor. Compared with lymph nodes, tumors were less diverse; compared with nontumor tissue, more. Data only fit, rather than demonstrated, lymph node origin of most tumor T cells.

Looked up from germline, CDR1 is MNHEY and CDR2 is SVGAGI. CDR3 length equals 18 residues. Samples came from axillary lymph nodes draining the breast cancer. TCRdb ran MiXCR on the multiplex PCR reads and lists one entry per CDR3 protein. The sample has around 190,000 distinct CDR3 sequences; roughly 30% are singletons. The chain carries TRBV6-5 and TRBJ2-7; D remains unclear. The clonotype originates from a female donor with breast cancer. Some clones in this sample may be carry-over from other donors' samples. Input material: axillary lymph node tissue. The CDR3 DNA reads as TGTGCCAGCAGTCACTCGATCGGTGGCCCGATAAGCTCCTACGAGCAGTACTTC. Translating gives CASSHSIGGPISSYEQYF.